The 17 T cell receptor beta chains listed next were all sequenced from one sample in a study of low-dose radiotherapy and immunotherapy resistance in tumors. First-strand cDNA relied on TRAV- and TRBV-specific primers spanning alpha and beta chains. Both a constant-region primer and a V-primer adapter served to amplify TCRs across roughly 20 PCR cycles. TCRdb ran MiXCR on the reads and lists one entry per CDR3 protein. The sample lists 64,000 or so distinct CDR3 sequences, roughly 30% occurring once. Time point meaning: before trial treatment. The specimen comprised PBMCs, sampled before treatment. These receptor sequences come from a female donor with ovarian cancer.

This clonotype was detected many times. V is TRBV7-9 and J is TRBJ2-7; D might be TRBD1 or TRBD2, each matching 5 bases. Germline CDR1 is SEHNR and CDR2 is FQNEAQ (reference sequence). V was cut by 7 bases and J by 4 bases, with 11 bases left in between. The CDR3 has 12 amino acids. The CDR3 here is CASTAGAYEQYF. The CDR3 region has the DNA TGTGCCAGCACGGCCGGGGCGTACGAGCAGTACTTC. The full variable domain, with the rest looked up from reference TRBV7-9 and TRBJ2-7, is DTGVSQNPRHKITKRGQNVTFRCDPISEHNRLYWYRQTLGQGPEFLTYFQNEAQLEKSRLLSDRFSAERPKGSFSTLEIQRTEQGDSAMYLCASTAGAYEQYFGPGTRLTVT.

DNA of the CDR3: TGCGCCAGCAGCACTGGACAGGGTGTGGGAGAGACCCAGTACTTC. It is translated as CASSTGQGVGETQYF. The chain uses TRBV5-1 and TRBJ2-5, with 8 bases lining up with TRBD1. Looked up from germline, CDR1 is SGHRS and CDR2 is YFSETQ. The CDR3 runs 15 residues. J lost 4 bases, V lost 4 bases, and 9 bases had no gene match. Based on the CDR3 plus reference TRBV5-1 and TRBJ2-5, the full variable domain is KAGVTQTPRYLIKTRGQQVTLSCSPISGHRSVSWYQQTPGQGLQFLFEYFSETQRNKGNFPGRFSGRQFSNSRSEMNVSTLELGDSALYLCASSTGQGVGETQYFGPGTRLLVL.

At least ten counts were recorded for this clonotype. This sequence joins TRBV10-3 and TRBJ2-7, with D unresolved. V was cut by 3 bases and J by 4 bases, with 13 bases left in between. The CDR3 contains 14 residues. Germline values: CDR1 ENHRY, CDR2 SYGVKD. CDR3 nucleotide sequence: TGTGCCATCAGTGAAGGCAGGAAACGTTACGAGCAGTACTTC. Its translation is CAISEGRKRYEQYF.

This clonotype was counted many times. The gene calls are TRBV24-1 and TRBJ2-1; the D gene is possibly TRBD1 (6 bases). V was trimmed by 6 bases and J by 7 bases, leaving 15 bases between them. Germline loops: CDR1 KGHDR, CDR2 SFDVKD. The CDR3 covers 14 residues. CDR3 region: CATSLRGGGNEQFF. The CDR3 bases are TGTGCCACCAGTCTTCGAGGGGGTGGGAATGAGCAGTTCTTC.

Notes on this clonotype: The DNA is omitted, as the CDR3 cannot be located on it reliably, and the CDR3 follows TCRdb's listing. The CDR3: CASSIYLCSLGTGTGYNEQFF. This chain uses TRBV5-4 with TRBJ2-1; TRBD1 is the table's D call, not checked against the DNA. Both ends counted, the CDR3 spans 21 residues. The germline gives CDR1 SGHNT, CDR2 YYREEE (reference sequence).

This clonotype was observed at least ten times. The chain employs TRBV11-3 and TRBJ2-1; D may be TRBD1 (5 bases). V dropped 4 bases and J dropped 0 bases, with 22 bases sitting between them. The CDR3 contains 19 residues. CDR1 SGHNT and CDR2 YENEEA come from the germline V gene. The CDR3: CASSSPIGHVQSSYNEQFF. The CDR3 coding sequence is TGTGCCAGCAGCTCACCTATCGGACACGTCCAGAGCTCCTACAATGAGCAGTTCTTC. The whole variable domain, remainder taken from reference TRBV11-3 and TRBJ2-1, is EAGVVQSPRYKIIEKKQPVAFWCNPISGHNTLYWYLQNLGQGPELLIRYENEEAVDDSQLPKDRFSAERLKGVDSTLKIQPAELGDSAVYLCASSSPIGHVQSSYNEQFFGPGTRLTVL.

The sample holds many counts of this clonotype. The V gene is TRBV20-1, the J gene TRBJ2-7; D may be TRBD2 (5 bases). V was shortened by 5 bases and J by 5 bases, with 13 bases between the two germline ends. From germline, CDR1 is DFQATT and CDR2 SNEGSKA (reference sequence). This CDR3 contains 12 residues. The CDR3 is CSARIARHEQYF. The CDR3 region has the DNA TGCAGTGCTCGGATAGCGAGGCACGAGCAGTACTTC.

This clonotype was counted only a few times. With a far larger clone one base away, a read error is the likely cause. The chain uses TRBV4-1 and TRBJ2-1; D not resolved. The CDR3 loop spans 15 amino acids. V was trimmed by 1 base and J by 10 bases, leaving 17 bases between them. Germline CDR1 MGHRA, CDR2 YSYEKL. CDR3 region: CASSQGEQISYEQFF. The DNA of the CDR3 is TGCGCCAGCAGCCAAGGGGAACAGATCTCCTACGAGCAGTTCTTC.

As to this clonotype: A single base separates this from a much larger clone, so it may be a read error. The rearrangement links TRBV25-1 to TRBJ2-7, with TRBD1 matching over 8 bases. Germline assignment: CDR1 MGHDK and CDR2 SYGVNS. CDR3 length equals 14 residues. Germline trimming cut 4 bases from V and 7 bases from J; bases unmatched to any gene: 9. The CDR3 DNA is TGTGCCAGCAGTGGGGACAGGTCAGGCGATGAGCAGTACTTC. Its protein is CASSGDRSGDEQYF.

The chain employs TRBV11-1 and TRBJ2-1, with 9 bases that match TRBD2. Germline lookup yields CDR1 SGHAT and CDR2 FQDESV (reference sequence). This CDR3 spans 15 amino acids. The ends lost 1 base at V and 8 bases at J; junction bases unmatched: 6. CDR3 amino acids: CASSLGGGVNDEQFF. CDR3 nucleotides: TGTGCCAGCAGCTTAGGCGGGGGGGTTAACGATGAGCAGTTCTTC.

The CDR3 protein is CAWSVPGPSTQYF. CDR3 nucleotides: TGTGCCTGGAGTGTTCCAGGCCCCTCGACCCAGTACTTC. The chain combines TRBV30 with TRBJ2-5; D is unclear. The germline V and J ends were trimmed by 0 bases and 7 bases, with 12 bases remaining between them. The CDR3 runs to 13 residues. Germline V gives CDR1 GTSNPN, CDR2 SVGIG (reference sequence). Full variable domain (remainder filled in from reference TRBV30 and TRBJ2-5): SQTIHQWPATLVQPVGSPLSLECTVEGTSNPNLYWYRQAAGRGLQLLFYSVGIGQISSEVPQNLSASRPQDRQFILSSKKLLLSDSGFYLCAWSVPGPSTQYFGPGTRLLVL.

This clonotype was observed many times. The chain carries TRBV27 and TRBJ2-5; 11 positions agree with TRBD2. Germline-derived CDR1 and CDR2 are MNHEY and SMNVEV (reference sequence). The CDR3 sequence is 16 residues long. J was trimmed by 4 bases and V by 3 bases; bases with no gene match: 7. CDR3 coding DNA: TGTGCCAGCAGTTTGGGGACTAGCGGAGCCTCAGAGACCCAGTACTTC. Translated: CASSLGTSGASETQYF.

The sample holds a few counts of this clonotype. The rearrangement links TRBV3-1 to TRBJ2-1; the D is unclear. The CDR3 loop spans 16 amino acids. Deletions cut 4 bases from V and 0 bases from J, with 13 bases between. Germline-derived CDR1 and CDR2 are LGHDT and YNNKEL (reference sequence). CDR3 in DNA: TGTGCCAGCAGCCGTTTGCGGACCGACTCCTACAATGAGCAGTTCTTC. Residues: CASSRLRTDSYNEQFF.

For this clonotype: This probably arose from a read error, given a far larger clone one base away. The chain joins TRBV24-1 to TRBJ2-7; the D is unclear. The CDR3 has 15 residues. The germline V and J ends were trimmed by 3 bases and 7 bases, with 18 bases remaining between them. Germline CDR1 and CDR2: KGHDR and SFDVKD. The CDR3 bases are TGTGCCACCAGTGATAGGCAGGTGGCTTACAATGAGCAGTACTTC. Translated, it gives CATSDRQVAYNEQYF.

This clonotype has ten or more counts. The chain has TRBV6-2 or TRBV6-3 and TRBJ2-1, with TRBD2 matching 11 bases. Germline CDR1 is MNHEY and CDR2 is SVGEGT. J was trimmed by 8 bases and V by 0 bases; bases with no gene match: 9. The CDR3 spans 17 residues. The CDR3 DNA reads as TGTGCCAGCAGTTACTCTACTAGCGGGAGTTTCAGGGATGAGCAGTTCTTC. Translating it yields CASSYSTSGSFRDEQFF.

This rearrangement joins TRBV4-1 to TRBJ2-4, with 9 bases identical to TRBD1. The CDR3 has 17 amino acids. Trimming took 0 bases from V and 1 from J; bases not matched to a gene: 4. The germline gives CDR1 MGHRA, CDR2 YSYEKL. The CDR3 DNA reads as TGCGCCAGCAGCCAAGATGGGACAGGGCACGCCAAAAACATTCAGTACTTC. It encodes CASSQDGTGHAKNIQYF.

This clonotype was detected only a few times. V gene TRBV28 combines with J gene TRBJ1-2; D uncertain. This CDR3 is 13 amino acids long. Germline-derived CDR1 and CDR2 are MDHEN and SYDVKM. Trimming removed 8 bases from V and 0 bases from J, with 10 bases in between. The CDR3 loop reads CASGRGTNYGYTF. The CDR3 coding sequence is TGTGCCAGCGGTCGCGGCACTAACTATGGCTACACCTTC.